The 7 T cell receptor beta chains below all came from one sample that was sequenced in a study of molecular identifiers for immune sequencing clone quantification. Each CDR3 protein is one row after TCRdb ran MiXCR on the PCR reads. This table holds 60,000 to 70,000 distinct CDR3 sequences, 15% to 20% found once. Source material: naive CD8+ T cells from blood, with Jurkat cell RNA spiked in. This sample's subset: FACS-sorted CD8+CD4-CCR7+CD45RA+ naive T cells. The receptors stem from a human donor in good health. Some libraries in this study had Jurkat cell RNA spiked in.

This clonotype was counted at least ten times. As DNA, the CDR3 is TGCGCCAGCAGCCAAGTGCCAGGAGACTCCTACGAGCAGTACTTC. It encodes CASSQVPGDSYEQYF. The gene calls are TRBV4-3 and TRBJ2-7; no clear D gene. V was shortened by 1 base and J by 0 bases, with 10 bases between the two germline ends. Germline CDR1 is LGHNA and CDR2 is YSLEER. The CDR3 totals 15 residues.

This clonotype showed up many times. The rearrangement uses TRBV7-2 and TRBJ2-3, with TRBD2 matching 13 bases. Germline CDR1 is SGHTA and CDR2 is FQGNSA. V lost 4 bases, J lost 2 bases, and 3 bases stayed unmatched. The CDR3 has 16 residues. The CDR3 protein is CASSSGTSGITDTQYF. The DNA of the CDR3 is TGTGCCAGCAGCTCCGGGACTAGCGGGATCACAGATACGCAGTATTTT.

This clonotype was seen repeatedly, ten times or more. J is TRBJ2-7 and V is TRBV27; D not resolved. The V end was cut by 0 bases, the J end by 4 bases, with 13 bases between. This CDR3 contains 15 residues. CDR1 and CDR2 (germline): MNHEY, SMNVEV (reference sequence). The CDR3 nucleotides are TGTGCCAGCAGTTTATCCCAGCTCAGCGCATACGAGCAGTACTTC. Its translation is CASSLSQLSAYEQYF.

This clonotype occurred once. A much larger clone differs by one base, so this may be a read error. The chain is built from TRBV10-3 and TRBJ1-2; D is possibly TRBD1 (6 bases). Germline values: CDR1 ENHRY, CDR2 SYGVKD. This CDR3 comprises 14 residues. CDR3 protein: CAIGARGPNYVYTF. The CDR3 DNA is TGTGCCATCGGGGCCCGGGGGCCGAACTATGTCTACACCTTC.

This clonotype has a count of ten or more. The rearrangement links TRBV4-1 to TRBJ2-5; 9 positions agree with TRBD2. The CDR3 runs 16 residues. The ends lost 2 bases at V and 1 base at J; junction bases unmatched: 5. Per the germline V gene, CDR1 is MGHRA and CDR2 is YSYEKL. The CDR3 protein is CASSQRLAVPQETQYF. The CDR3 coding sequence is TGCGCCAGCAGCCAACGACTAGCGGTGCCCCAAGAGACCCAGTACTTC.

This clonotype was observed a handful of times. This chain connects TRBV12-3 or TRBV12-4 to TRBJ1-2, with TRBD1 identical over 7 bases. The CDR3 loop spans 11 amino acids. The ends lost 7 bases at V and 8 bases at J; junction bases unmatched: 4. In DNA, the CDR3 is TGTGCCAGCACTACAGGGGACGGCTACACCTTC. It translates to CASTTGDGYTF.

The table lists this clonotype with many counts. The chain recombines TRBV27 with TRBJ2-3; no reliable D call. Trimming removed 5 bases from V and 2 bases from J, with 11 bases in between. Germline CDR1 reads MNHEY; CDR2 reads SMNVEV (reference sequence). This CDR3 region has 14 residues. CDR3: CASSPRRLTDTQYF. The CDR3 DNA reads as TGTGCCAGCAGTCCGAGGCGCCTCACAGATACGCAGTATTTT.